What follows are 32 T cell receptor beta chains derived from one specimen sequenced in a study of T cells in Graves' hyperthyroidism and ophthalmopathy. TCR beta CDR3 regions were amplified from RNA. An initial round of RT-PCR targeting the TCR CDR3 relied on the HTBI primer set. TCRdb reprocessed the multiplex PCR reads via MiXCR and lists one record per CDR3 protein. The table has under 400,000 distinct CDR3 sequences, approximately 16% seen once; the top ten hold approximately 19%. The specimen sequenced was blood. These receptors were taken from an older woman with Graves' ophthalmopathy.

The chain couples TRBV2 to TRBJ2-3, with 8 bases identical to TRBD1. Trimming took 6 bases from V and 0 from J; bases not matched to a gene: 5. In germline, CDR1 is SNHLY, CDR2 FYNNEI. This CDR3 has 15 residues. The CDR3 region is CASSENRGSTDTQYF. The CDR3 nucleotides are TGTGCCAGCAGCGAGAACAGGGGGAGCACAGATACGCAGTATTTT.

The chain uses TRBV19 and TRBJ2-6, with 7 bases identical to TRBD1. The germline V gene has CDR1 LNHDA and CDR2 SQIVND (reference sequence). The CDR3 loop spans 17 amino acids. V was pared by 4 bases and J by 0 bases, with 6 bases of the junction left unmatched. The CDR3 is CASSKTGVASGANVLTF. The CDR3 DNA reads TGTGCCAGTAGTAAAACAGGGGTTGCCTCTGGGGCCAACGTCCTGACTTTC.

In this sample, this clonotype turned up many times. The gene calls are TRBV20-1 and TRBJ2-3, with 7 bases matching TRBD2. The junction had 6 bases not matched to a gene; V was cut back by 0 bases and J by 6 bases. CDR1 DFQATT and CDR2 SNEGSKA come from the germline V gene (reference sequence). This CDR3 region has 14 residues. In DNA, the CDR3 is TGCAGTGCTAGAGACTATACTAGCGTGGATACGCAGTATTTT. Translation: CSARDYTSVDTQYF.

This clonotype showed up many times. The gene calls are TRBV7-2 and TRBJ2-7; 8 bases are a match to TRBD1. J was trimmed by 3 bases and V by 1 base; bases with no gene match: 2. CDR1 is SGHTA and CDR2 is FQGNSA in the germline V gene. The CDR3 runs to 14 residues. CDR3 sequence: CASSLGTGRYEQYF. CDR3 sequence (DNA): TGTGCCAGCAGCTTAGGGACAGGGCGCTACGAGCAGTACTTC.

The rearrangement uses TRBV28 and TRBJ2-1; 8 nucleotides align to TRBD2. Trimming cost V 9 bases and J 2 bases; bases outside gene matches: 6. Germline V gives CDR1 MDHEN, CDR2 SYDVKM. This CDR3 spans 14 amino acids. CDR3 residues: CASGLAEPYNEQFF. The CDR3, as DNA: TGTGCCAGTGGACTAGCCGAACCCTACAATGAGCAGTTCTTC.

This clonotype was counted many times. The V gene is TRBV6-1, the J gene TRBJ2-5; no firm D call. This CDR3 has 12 amino acids. V dropped 5 bases and J dropped 5 bases, with 9 bases sitting between them. The germline V gene encodes CDR1 MNHNS and CDR2 SASEGT. The DNA for the CDR3 is TGTGCCAGCAGTAGCGTCCTGGAGACCCAGTACTTC. Translated, it gives CASSSVLETQYF.

Regarding this clonotype: One junction end does not reproduce the germline sequence, and a read error may be involved. The chain joins TRBV28 to TRBJ2-7; no definite D call. Germline V gives CDR1 MDHEN, CDR2 SYDVKM. This CDR3 contains 13 residues. The CDR3 nucleotides read TGTGCCAGTAGCCCCTGGAATGGAGACGAGCAGTGCTTC. Protein product: CASSPWNGDEQCF.

V gene TRBV5-1 combines with J gene TRBJ2-5; possible D gene TRBD2, 5 bases. Between the trimmed V and J ends, which lost 4 bases and 7 bases, there was a span of 32 bases. The germline gives CDR1 SGHRS, CDR2 YFSETQ. The CDR3 totals 19 residues. The CDR3 is CASSPKNVSATWISGTQYF. In DNA form, the CDR3 reads TGCGCCAGCAGCCCTAAAAACGTTAGCGCAACTTGGATCTCCGGGACCCAGTACTTC.

A word on this clonotype: Just one base apart from a much larger clone, this may be a read error. The genes are TRBV12-3 or TRBV12-4 and TRBJ1-1; D is uncertain. The CDR3 totals 12 residues. CDR3 DNA sequence: TGTGCCAGCAGTCAACTGAACACTGAAGCTCTCTTT. Translating gives CASSQLNTEALF.

Ten or more counts support this clonotype. This chain connects TRBV20-1 to TRBJ2-1; no reliable D call. CDR1 and CDR2 (germline): DFQATT, SNEGSKA (reference sequence). Deletions cut 0 bases from V and 10 bases from J, with 7 bases between. The CDR3 has 11 amino acids. The CDR3 region has the DNA TGCAGTGCTAGAGATGAAGGCGAGCAGTTCTTC. It specifies CSARDEGEQFF.

Concerning this clonotype: Its ends do not fully match the called genes, so a read error is possible. The chain employs TRBV6-2 or TRBV6-3 and TRBJ2-3, with D possibly being TRBD1 or TRBD2 (5 bases each). In germline, CDR1 is MNHEY, CDR2 SVGEGT. The CDR3 is 13 amino acids. The CDR3 is CAGSGQLTDTQYF. In DNA, the CDR3 is TGTGCCGGCAGCGGACAACTCACAGATACGCAGTATTTT.

About this clonotype: A much larger clone differs by one base, so this may be a read error. This chain joins TRBV20-1 and TRBJ2-2; 10 bases align to TRBD1. Germline V gene data show CDR1 as DFQATT and CDR2 as SNEGSKA (reference sequence). The V and J ends lost 5 bases and 6 bases, in that order; junction bases with no gene match: 12. The length of the CDR3 is 16 residues. Here the CDR3 DNA reads TGCAGTGCTCCGACAGGGGGCAATTACCGAGCCGGGGAGCTGTTTTTT. Amino acids: CSAPTGGNYRAGELFF.

This clonotype was observed many times. The J gene is TRBJ1-5, the V gene TRBV30; TRBD1 might be the D (5 bases). The CDR3 runs 17 residues. Trimming cost V 0 bases and J 4 bases, with 19 bases left between them. Germline V CDR1 and CDR2: GTSNPN, SVGIG (reference sequence). This chain's CDR3 is CAWSVIMGPVGNQPQHF. The CDR3 nucleotides are TGTGCCTGGAGTGTAATAATGGGACCTGTGGGTAATCAGCCCCAGCATTTT.

Regarding this clonotype: Being one base from a much bigger clone, this may be a read error. The V and J genes are TRBV20-1 and TRBJ2-5; 8 bases fit TRBD2. With 5 bases clipped from V and 0 bases from J, the junction kept 5 bases outside the gene matches. The CDR3 runs to 14 residues. Per the germline V gene, CDR1 is DFQATT and CDR2 is SNEGSKA (reference sequence). CDR3 loop: CSAATSEHQETQYF. As DNA, the CDR3 is TGCAGTGCTGCGACTAGCGAACACCAAGAGACCCAGTACTTC.

This clonotype was seen a few times. Possible read error: a much larger clone is one base away. The chain is built from TRBV7-9 and TRBJ2-1; D gene ambiguous. The CDR3 extends over 14 amino acids. Germline V gene lookup returns CDR1 SEHNR and CDR2 FQNEAQ (reference sequence). The chain's CDR3 is CASSLEQIFNEQLF. DNA for the CDR3: TGTGCCAGCAGCTTAGAACAGATTTTCAATGAGCAGCTCTTC.

The CDR3 DNA follows: TGTGCCAGCAGCCAAGAAGAGCGGGAGTTTTACGAGCAGTACTTC. It codes for CASSQEEREFYEQYF. V usage is TRBV4-2 and J usage is TRBJ2-7; 8 positions match TRBD2. Germline lookup yields CDR1 LGHNA and CDR2 YNFKEQ. The CDR3 contains 15 residues. V shed 0 bases, J shed 4 bases, and the junction held 5 bases outside the gene matches.

The V call is TRBV7-9, the J call TRBJ1-1; D is unresolved. Trimming stripped 1 base from V and 7 bases from J, with 7 bases between. The CDR3 is made up of 12 amino acids. Germline V lookup: CDR1 SEHNR, CDR2 FQNEAQ (reference sequence). The CDR3 spells CASSLVQFEAFF. For the CDR3, the DNA is TGTGCCAGCAGCTTAGTTCAGTTTGAAGCTTTCTTT.

This clonotype appeared once. The V gene is TRBV20-1, the J gene TRBJ2-3; D unclear. Trimming shortened V by 0 bases and J by 0 bases, and 10 bases separated the two germline ends. CDR3 length equals 15 residues. Germline CDR1 DFQATT, CDR2 SNEGSKA (reference sequence). Written as DNA, the CDR3 is TGCAGTGCTAGAGAAAGCGCCATTAGCACAGATACGCAGTATTTT. This translates into CSARESAISTDTQYF.

This clonotype was picked up a small number of times. The V call is TRBV19, the J call TRBJ2-5, with a tentative D call TRBD1 (6 bases). Between the trimmed V and J ends, which lost 5 bases and 5 bases, there was a span of 15 bases. This CDR3 has 14 residues. CDR1 and CDR2 (germline): LNHDA, SQIVND (reference sequence). The CDR3: CASSWDIGEETQYF. The DNA for the CDR3 is TGTGCCAGTAGTTGGGACATCGGGGAGGAGACCCAGTACTTC. Full variable domain (missing parts from reference TRBV19 and TRBJ2-5): DGGITQSPKYLFRKEGQNVTLSCEQNLNHDAMYWYRQDPGQGLRLIYYSQIVNDFQKGDIAEGYSVSREKKESFPLTVTSAQKNPTAFYLCASSWDIGEETQYFGPGTRLLVL.

This clonotype was recorded a few times. J is TRBJ2-1 and V is TRBV9; the match to TRBD1 covers 7 bases. Germline loops: CDR1 SGDLS, CDR2 YYNGEE. This CDR3 spans 17 amino acids. V trimming: 4 bases; J trimming: 2 bases; junction bases outside the gene matches: 12. CDR3 nucleotide sequence: TGTGCCAGCAGCCCTTTCCTGGACAGGAACCCCTACAATGAGCAGTTCTTC. This translates into CASSPFLDRNPYNEQFF.

This rearrangement joins TRBV9 to TRBJ2-3; D is possibly TRBD1 or TRBD2 (7 bases each). The CDR3 runs 14 residues. Trimming removed 6 bases at V and 4 bases at J, with 15 bases between. Germline lookup yields CDR1 SGDLS and CDR2 YYNGEE. CDR3 DNA: TGTGCCAGCACCCCGACAGGGAGGGCAGATACGCAGTATTTT. Protein: CASTPTGRADTQYF.

The chain recombines TRBV14 with TRBJ2-1, with 7 bases fitting TRBD1. With V trimmed by 4 bases and J by 9 bases, 6 bases remained unmatched. Germline lookup yields CDR1 SGHDN and CDR2 FVKESK. The CDR3 length is 13 residues. CDR3 in amino acids: CASSLTGRGEQFF. The CDR3 nucleotides are TGTGCCAGCAGCCTGACAGGGAGAGGTGAGCAGTTCTTC.

The chain joins TRBV27 to TRBJ2-3, with 9 nucleotides matching TRBD1. CDR3 length equals 13 residues. After removal of 6 bases from V and 5 bases from J, the junction contained 3 bases not matched to a gene. CDR1 is MNHEY, CDR2 SMNVEV, per germline (reference sequence). CDR3 sequence reads: CASSWTGVDTQYF. In nucleotides, the CDR3 is TGTGCCAGCAGCTGGACAGGGGTAGATACGCAGTATTTT.

This clonotype was observed many times. The chain uses TRBV3-1 and TRBJ2-5; D perhaps matches TRBD1 (5 bases). V was shortened by 5 bases and J by 5 bases, with 18 bases between the two germline ends. This CDR3 spans 15 amino acids. Germline V CDR1 and CDR2: LGHDT, YNNKEL (reference sequence). CDR3 nucleotides: TGTGCCAGCAGCAAATGGTCGGAGAAGGGGGAGACCCAGTACTTC. Translating gives CASSKWSEKGETQYF.

This clonotype was observed many times. The chain couples TRBV3-1 to TRBJ2-7; no clear D gene. Germline V gene lookup returns CDR1 LGHDT and CDR2 YNNKEL (reference sequence). The V and J ends lost 0 bases and 4 bases respectively, with 16 bases between them. The CDR3 runs 16 residues. In DNA, the CDR3 is TGTGCCAGCAGCCAAGAGACCGGGCTATCGGGTTACGAGCAGTACTTC. It translates to CASSQETGLSGYEQYF.

The sample holds a few counts of this clonotype. The gene calls are TRBV25-1 and TRBJ2-3, with a weak D call TRBD1 (6 bases). The germline V and J ends were trimmed by 2 bases and 4 bases, with 13 bases remaining between them. The germline V gene has CDR1 MGHDK and CDR2 SYGVNS. CDR3 size: 15 residues. CDR3 sequence (DNA): TGTGCCAGCAGTGAAACAGGGTTCTCCGCAGATACGCAGTATTTT. This codes for CASSETGFSADTQYF.

This clonotype occurred many times. The chain combines TRBV28 with TRBJ2-7; 11 positions agree with TRBD2. V dropped 6 bases and J dropped 13; count of bases not matched to a gene: 14. The CDR3 extends over 14 amino acids. Per germline, CDR1 MDHEN and CDR2 SYDVKM. In nucleotides, the CDR3 is TGTGCCAGCAGGCCGACTAGCGGGACCTCCTACGGTTACTTC. Its translation: CASRPTSGTSYGYF.

This clonotype was recorded at least ten times. This sequence joins TRBV18 and TRBJ2-3; TRBD1 is a possible D gene (6 bases). V lost 3 bases and J 4 bases, leaving 14 bases between the germline ends. CDR1 and CDR2 from the germline V gene are KGHSH and LQKENI. The CDR3 is 15 residues long. The CDR3 DNA reads TGTGCCAGCTCACCGACAGGAATGTTGGCAGATACGCAGTATTTT. It yields the protein CASSPTGMLADTQYF.

In this sample, this clonotype turned up many times. The chain has TRBV6-1 and TRBJ2-2; TRBD2 aligns across 8 bases. Trimming took 6 bases from V and 6 from J; bases not matched to a gene: 0. CDR3 length equals 12 residues. The V gene's germline CDR1 is MNHNS and CDR2 SASEGT. CDR3: CASRRGAGELFF. CDR3 nucleotide sequence: TGTGCCAGCAGGCGGGGGGCCGGGGAGCTGTTTTTT.

This clonotype was observed a handful of times. The chain uses TRBV6-1 and TRBJ2-7; tentative D call: TRBD2 (5 bases). The CDR3 has 13 residues. Trimming stripped 8 bases from V and 0 bases from J, with 11 bases between. CDR1 is MNHNS and CDR2 is SASEGT in the germline V gene. CDR3 in amino acids: CASAVDYSYEQYF. The CDR3 DNA sequence: TGTGCCAGCGCGGTTGACTACTCCTACGAGCAGTACTTC.

V and J are TRBV2 and TRBJ1-2; 9 positions agree with TRBD1. The junction had 5 bases not matched to a gene; V was cut back by 5 bases and J by 7 bases. Germline assignment: CDR1 SNHLY and CDR2 FYNNEI. CDR3 length equals 13 residues. CDR3 nucleotides: TGTGCCAGCAGTTTGGACAGGGGTGGTGGCTACACCTTC. It encodes CASSLDRGGGYTF.

J is TRBJ1-5 and V is TRBV28, with a tentative D call TRBD1 (6 bases). V dropped 6 bases and J dropped 2 bases, with 11 bases sitting between them. Germline V lookup: CDR1 MDHEN, CDR2 SYDVKM. CDR3 length: 14 residues. CDR3 coding DNA: TGTGCCAGCAGGGGGGCAGAGCGCAATCAGCCCCAGCATTTT. Translated: CASRGAERNQPQHF.